This paragraph reports one TCR beta chain. What it recognizes is unknown. The data stem from a study of radiotherapy plus CTLA-4 blockade in lung cancer. Study-wide context: The study recorded objective responses in less than 20% of patients and disease control in roughly 34%. Regarding the study as a whole: Radiotherapy was combined with ipilimumab, and tumor-derived TCR clones then expanded in blood. The best prediction of response reportedly came from early blood T cell clone dynamics, with interferon-beta.

Using immunoSEQ multiplex PCR, the repertoire was profiled, and TCRdb retains in-frame clones only, with some absent. The repertoire holds 95,000 to 150,000 clones, with 90% as singletons. The V end lost 6 bases, the J end lost 10 bases, and 19 bases lay between the germline ends. The CDR3 spans 14 residues. The specimen was peripheral blood, collected from a patient treated with radiotherapy plus ipilimumab. The source of this sequence is a human donor with non-small cell lung cancer that progressed on radiotherapy plus ipilimumab. The J gene is TRBJ2-1, the V gene TRBV23-1; weak D call: TRBD1 (6 bases). TRBV23-1 is reported as an ORF; its role is uncertain. This CDR3 reads CASRNVGQWKEQFF. CDR3 DNA sequence: TGCGCCAGCAGGAATGTGGGACAATGGAAGGAGCAGTTCTTC.